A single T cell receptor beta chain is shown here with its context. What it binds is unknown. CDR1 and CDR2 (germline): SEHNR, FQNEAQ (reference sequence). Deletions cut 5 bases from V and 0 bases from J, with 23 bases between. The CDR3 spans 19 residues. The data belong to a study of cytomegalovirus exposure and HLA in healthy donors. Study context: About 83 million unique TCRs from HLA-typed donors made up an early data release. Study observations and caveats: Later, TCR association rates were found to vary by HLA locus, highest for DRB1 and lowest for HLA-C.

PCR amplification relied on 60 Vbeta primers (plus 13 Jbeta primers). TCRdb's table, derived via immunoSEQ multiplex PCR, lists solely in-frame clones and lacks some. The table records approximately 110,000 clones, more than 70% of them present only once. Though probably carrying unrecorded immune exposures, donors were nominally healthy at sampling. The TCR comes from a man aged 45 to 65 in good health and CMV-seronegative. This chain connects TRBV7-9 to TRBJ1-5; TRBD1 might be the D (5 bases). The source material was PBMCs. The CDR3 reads CASSPPRIGGDYSNQPQHF. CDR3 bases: TGTGCCAGCAGCCCCCCGCGGATAGGCGGGGACTATAGCAATCAGCCCCAGCATTTT.